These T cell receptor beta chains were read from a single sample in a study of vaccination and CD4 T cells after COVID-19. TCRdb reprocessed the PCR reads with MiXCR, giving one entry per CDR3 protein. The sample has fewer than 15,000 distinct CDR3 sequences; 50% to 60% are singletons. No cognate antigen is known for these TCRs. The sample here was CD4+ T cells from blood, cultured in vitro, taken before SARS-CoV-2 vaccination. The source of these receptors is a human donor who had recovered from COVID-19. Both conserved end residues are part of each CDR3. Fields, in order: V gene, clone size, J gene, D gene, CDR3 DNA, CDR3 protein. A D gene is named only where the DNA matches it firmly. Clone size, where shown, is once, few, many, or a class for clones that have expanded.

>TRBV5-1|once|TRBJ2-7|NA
TGCGCCAGCAGCAATGACGGGAGAGGCCTCGAGCAGTACTTC
CASSNDGRGLEQYF
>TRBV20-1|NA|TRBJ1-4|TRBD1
TGCAGTGCTAGAGGACAGGGCGACGAAAAACTGTTTTTT
CSARGQGDEKLFF
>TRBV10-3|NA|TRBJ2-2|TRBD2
TGTGCCATCAGTGAGTCGGACGGCAGCGGGGCCGGGGAGCTGTTTTTT
CAISESDGSGAGELFF
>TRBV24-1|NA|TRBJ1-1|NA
TGTGCCACCAGTGGACGATCGGGGACTGAAGCTTTCTTT
CATSGRSGTEAFF
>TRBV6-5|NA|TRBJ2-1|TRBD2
TGTGCCAGCAGTTACAGGCGGGAGGGTGCCTACAATGAGCAGTTCTTC
CASSYRREGAYNEQFF
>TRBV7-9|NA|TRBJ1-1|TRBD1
TGTGCCAGCAGCTTAGACAGGGGGATAAACGCTCACGCTGAAGCTTTCTTT
CASSLDRGINAHAEAFF
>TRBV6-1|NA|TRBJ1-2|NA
TGTGCCAGCACTCAGTCTGGGTTCCCCTCTAAGGGCTACACCTTC
CASTQSGFPSKGYTF
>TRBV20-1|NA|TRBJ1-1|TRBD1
TGCAGTGCTAGCCAGGGGGCCGGTGGCACTGAAGCTTTCTTT
CSASQGAGGTEAFF
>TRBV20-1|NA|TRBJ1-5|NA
TGCAGTGCTTCCCGGTCAAGCGGCGGGCAGCCCCAGCATTTT
CSASRSSGGQPQHF
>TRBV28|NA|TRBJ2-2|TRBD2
TGTGCCAGCAGGTTTCCGGGAGGGCCTTACACCGGGGAGCTGTTTTTT
CASRFPGGPYTGELFF
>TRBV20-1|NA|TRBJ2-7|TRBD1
TGCAGTGCTCCCCTCCCGGGACAGGGTCGGTACGAGCAGTACTTC
CSAPLPGQGRYEQYF
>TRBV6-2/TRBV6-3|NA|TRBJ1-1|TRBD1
TGTGCCAGCAGGATGGGACAGACGAACACTGAAGCTTTCTTT
CASRMGQTNTEAFF
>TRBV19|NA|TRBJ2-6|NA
TGTGCCAGTACCCCGCGAGGGGGTCCGGGGGCCAACGTCCTGACTTTC
CASTPRGGPGANVLTF
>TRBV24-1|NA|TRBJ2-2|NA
TGTGCCACCAGTGACCCGACACAGAACACCGGGGAGCTGTTTTTT
CATSDPTQNTGELFF
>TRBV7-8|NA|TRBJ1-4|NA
TGTGCCAGCAGCTTAGGTAGACGCGTTTCTGGTGAAAAACTGTTTTTT
CASSLGRRVSGEKLFF
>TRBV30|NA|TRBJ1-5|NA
TGTGCCTGGAGTGTGCAGGGTGGCCAGCCCCAGCATTTT
CAWSVQGGQPQHF
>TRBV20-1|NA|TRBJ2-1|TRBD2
TGCAGTGCTAGCGGGGGGTTAGATGAGCAGTTCTTC
CSASGGLDEQFF
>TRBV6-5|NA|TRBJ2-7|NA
TGTGCCAGCAGTTCGGGGTCCCACTACGAGCAGTACTTC
CASSSGSHYEQYF